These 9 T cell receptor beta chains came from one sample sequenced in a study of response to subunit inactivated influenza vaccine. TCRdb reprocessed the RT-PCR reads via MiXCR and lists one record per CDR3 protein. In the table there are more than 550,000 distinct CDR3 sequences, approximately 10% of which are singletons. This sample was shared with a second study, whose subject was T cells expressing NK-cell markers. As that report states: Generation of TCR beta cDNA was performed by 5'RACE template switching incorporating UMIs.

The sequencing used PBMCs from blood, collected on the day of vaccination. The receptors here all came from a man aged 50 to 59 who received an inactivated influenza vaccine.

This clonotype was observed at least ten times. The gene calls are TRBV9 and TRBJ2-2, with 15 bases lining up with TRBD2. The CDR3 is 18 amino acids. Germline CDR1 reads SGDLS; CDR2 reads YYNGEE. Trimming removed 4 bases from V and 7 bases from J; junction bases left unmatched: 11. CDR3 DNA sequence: TGTGCCAGCAGCACGGCCATAGGACTAGCGGGAGGGGTCGGGGAGCTGTTTTTT. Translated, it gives CASSTAIGLAGGVGELFF.

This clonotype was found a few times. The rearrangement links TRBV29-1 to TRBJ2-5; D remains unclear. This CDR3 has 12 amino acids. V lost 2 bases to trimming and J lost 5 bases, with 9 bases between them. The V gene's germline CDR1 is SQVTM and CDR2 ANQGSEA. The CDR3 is CSVEISAETQYF. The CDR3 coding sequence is TGCAGCGTTGAAATCTCCGCGGAGACCCAGTACTTC.

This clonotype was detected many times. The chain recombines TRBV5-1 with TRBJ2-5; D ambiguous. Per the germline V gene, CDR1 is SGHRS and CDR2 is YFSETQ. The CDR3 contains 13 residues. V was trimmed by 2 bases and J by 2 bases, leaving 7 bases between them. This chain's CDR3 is CASSFALQETQYF. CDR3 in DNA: TGCGCCAGCAGCTTCGCTCTTCAAGAGACCCAGTACTTC.

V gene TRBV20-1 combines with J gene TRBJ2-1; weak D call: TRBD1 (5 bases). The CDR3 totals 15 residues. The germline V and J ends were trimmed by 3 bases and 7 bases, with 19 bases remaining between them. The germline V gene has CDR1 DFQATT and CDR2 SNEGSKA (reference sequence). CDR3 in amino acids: CSASNAGKLANEQFF. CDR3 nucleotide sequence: TGCAGTGCTAGCAACGCAGGGAAATTGGCGAATGAGCAGTTCTTC.

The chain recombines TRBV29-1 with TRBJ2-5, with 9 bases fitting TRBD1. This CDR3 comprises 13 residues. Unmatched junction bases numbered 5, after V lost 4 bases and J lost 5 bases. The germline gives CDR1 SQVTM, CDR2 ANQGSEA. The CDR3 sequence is CSVVQGARETQYF. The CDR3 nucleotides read TGCAGCGTTGTACAGGGGGCTCGGGAGACCCAGTACTTC. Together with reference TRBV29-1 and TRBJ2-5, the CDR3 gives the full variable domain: SAVISQKPSRDICQRGTSLTIQCQVDSQVTMMFWYRQQPGQSLTLIATANQGSEATYESGFVIDKFPISRPNLTFSTLTVSNMSPEDSSIYLCSVVQGARETQYFGPGTRLLVL.

CDR3 sequence: CASSFHDRDNGYTF. The CDR3 region has the DNA TGTGCCAGCAGTTTCCACGACAGGGATAATGGCTACACCTTC. The chain combines TRBV28 with TRBJ1-2; TRBD1 agrees at 7 bases. V lost 3 bases, J lost 6 bases, and 7 bases stayed unmatched. The germline V gene encodes CDR1 MDHEN and CDR2 SYDVKM. The CDR3 sequence is 14 residues long.

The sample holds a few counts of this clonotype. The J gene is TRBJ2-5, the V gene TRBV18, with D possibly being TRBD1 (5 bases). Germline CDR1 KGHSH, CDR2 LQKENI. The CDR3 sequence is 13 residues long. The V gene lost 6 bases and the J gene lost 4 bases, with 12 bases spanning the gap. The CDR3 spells CASSQQATETQYF. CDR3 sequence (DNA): TGTGCCAGCTCCCAACAGGCGACAGAGACCCAGTACTTC.

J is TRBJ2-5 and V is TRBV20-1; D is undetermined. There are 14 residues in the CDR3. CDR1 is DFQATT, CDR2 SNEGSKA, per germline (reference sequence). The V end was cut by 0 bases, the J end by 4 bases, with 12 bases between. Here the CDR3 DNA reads TGCAGTGCTAGAGATCCGGGCGGCGCAGAGACCCAGTACTTC. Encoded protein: CSARDPGGAETQYF.

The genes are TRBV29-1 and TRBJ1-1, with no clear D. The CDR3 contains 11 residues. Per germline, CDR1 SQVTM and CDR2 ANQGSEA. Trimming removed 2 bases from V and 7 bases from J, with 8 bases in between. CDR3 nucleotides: TGCAGCGTTGAACTCGGATTTGAAGCTTTCTTT. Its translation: CSVELGFEAFF.